This T cell receptor (beta chain) appears in the sequencing data of a study of T cells in pancreatic ductal adenocarcinoma. V was shortened by 1 base and J by 0 bases, with 12 bases between the two germline ends. CDR1 is LGHNA, CDR2 YSLEER, per germline. The CDR3 loop spans 16 amino acids. Using immunoSEQ multiplex PCR, the repertoire was profiled, and TCRdb retains in-frame clones only, with some absent. This table holds over 100,000 clones, 90% to 95% found once. The selected patients with pancreatic ductal adenocarcinoma had surgery but no neoadjuvant therapy. Source material: PBMCs. This TCR came from a human donor with pancreatic ductal adenocarcinoma. The gene calls are TRBV4-3 and TRBJ1-2; D might be TRBD1 (5 bases). The CDR3 DNA sequence: TGCGCCAGCAGCCAAGGCCGGGGGTCGGCTAACTATGGCTACACCTTC. It yields the protein CASSQGRGSANYGYTF.